These 22 T cell receptor beta chains originate from one sample sequenced in a study of OX40 agonist ivuxolimab in advanced cancers. Only in-frame clones appear in the TCRdb table, and some are missing; sequencing was by immunoSEQ multiplex PCR. The sample has around 93,000 clones; just under 90% are singletons. The sample in question was CD4+ or CD8+ T cells sorted from blood, obtained in a trial of the OX40 agonist ivuxolimab. These receptors were taken from an adult with an advanced solid tumor such as melanoma, head and neck, liver or kidney cancer.

This clone is a singleton in its sample. The chain is built from TRBV2 and TRBJ2-7; TRBD1 agrees at 7 bases. The V gene end was trimmed by 3 bases and the J gene end by 2 bases; junction bases not matched to a gene: 4. The CDR3 has 14 residues. Germline V gene sequence: CDR1 SNHLY, CDR2 FYNNEI. CDR3 amino acids: CASSDGTVPYEQYF. CDR3 nucleotides: TGTGCCAGCAGTGATGGGACAGTACCCTACGAGCAGTACTTC.

The chain recombines TRBV19 with TRBJ2-1, with a tentative D call TRBD1 (6 bases). V gave up 10 bases and J gave up 12 bases, with 22 bases separating them. The CDR3 loop spans 13 amino acids. CDR1 LNHDA and CDR2 SQIVND come from the germline V gene (reference sequence). The CDR3 loop is CATSRGGGAGQFF. Written as DNA, the CDR3 is TGTGCCACCTCCAGGGGCGGTGGGGCGGGGCAGTTCTTC.

The chain couples TRBV19 to TRBJ2-7; 8 nucleotides match TRBD1. CDR3 size: 15 residues. Germline CDR1 is LNHDA and CDR2 is SQIVND (reference sequence). V lost 3 bases and J lost 0; bases outside the gene matches: 4. CDR3 protein: CASSIDRGLSYEQYF. CDR3 in DNA: TGTGCCAGTAGTATCGACAGGGGCCTCTCCTACGAGCAGTACTTC.

This rearrangement joins TRBV6-6 to TRBJ1-5; 8 bases are shared with TRBD1. The CDR3 consists of 15 residues. The germline CDR1 and CDR2 sequences are MNHNY and SVGAGI (reference sequence). J was trimmed by 4 bases and V by 2 bases; bases with no gene match: 4. CDR3 bases: TGTGCCAGCAGTTACGCGACAGGGGCAAATCAGCCCCAGCATTTT. This encodes CASSYATGANQPQHF.

This rearrangement joins TRBV30 to TRBJ1-2; D not resolved. Germline V gene lookup returns CDR1 GTSNPN and CDR2 SVGIG (reference sequence). The CDR3 sequence is 17 residues long. The V gene lost 0 bases and the J gene lost 8 bases, with 25 bases spanning the gap. CDR3: CAWSVGLRHSVTSGYTF. The CDR3 DNA reads TGTGCCTGGAGTGTAGGGCTCCGGCATTCAGTCACGTCGGGCTACACCTTC.

The J gene is TRBJ1-1, the V gene TRBV7-9, with D unclear. V shed 1 base and J shed 1 base, with 4 bases lying between them. The CDR3 runs 13 residues. Germline CDR1 is SEHNR and CDR2 is FQNEAQ (reference sequence). Here the CDR3 reads CASSLVQNTEAFF. DNA of the CDR3: TGTGCCAGCAGCTTAGTACAGAACACTGAAGCTTTCTTT.

This clone has just a few counts. V gene TRBV21-1 combines with J gene TRBJ2-7; the table gives TRBD2 as D, unverified against the DNA. TRBV21-1 constitutes a pseudogene. There are 17 residues in the CDR3. This CDR3 is CASSKSVLASGLYEQYF. In DNA form, the CDR3 reads TGTGCCAGCAGCAAATCCGTCCTAGCTAGCGGCCTATACGAGCAGTACTTC.

This sequence joins TRBV29-1 and TRBJ1-2; the D gene is possibly TRBD1 (5 bases). The CDR3 runs to 11 residues. V lost 3 bases and J 8 bases, leaving 10 bases between the germline ends. In germline, CDR1 is SQVTM, CDR2 ANQGSEA. The CDR3 reads CSVDVGEGYTF. The CDR3 DNA sequence: TGCAGCGTTGATGTGGGGGAAGGCTACACCTTC.

The CDR3 spells CASNRGDTEAFF. The CDR3 nucleotides read TGTGCCAGCAACAGGGGGGACACTGAAGCTTTCTTT. The J gene is TRBJ1-1, the V gene TRBV6-5; 8 positions match TRBD1. This CDR3 has 12 residues. V shed 7 bases, J shed 3 bases, and the junction held 1 base outside the gene matches. Germline lookup yields CDR1 MNHEY and CDR2 SVGAGI.

The chain has TRBV23-1 and TRBJ2-7; 7 nucleotides align to TRBD2. TRBV23-1 counts as an open reading frame of uncertain function. V lost 2 bases and J lost 6; bases outside the gene matches: 10. The CDR3 loop spans 15 amino acids. DNA of the CDR3: TGCGCCAGCAGTCAAGCGGCTAGCGGTCCCAGCGAGCAGTACTTC. As protein: CASSQAASGPSEQYF.

The gene calls are TRBV5-6 and TRBJ2-5; D may be TRBD1 (5 bases). Trimming shortened V by 4 bases and J by 1 base, and 14 bases separated the two germline ends. Per germline, CDR1 SGHDT and CDR2 YYEEEE. The CDR3 sequence is 15 residues long. In DNA form, the CDR3 reads TGTGCCAGCAGCCGGCTCACAGGACCCCAAGAGACCCAGTACTTC. Amino acids: CASSRLTGPQETQYF. Drawing the rest from reference TRBV5-6 and TRBJ2-5, the complete variable domain is DAGVTQSPTHLIKTRGQQVTLRCSPKSGHDTVSWYQQALGQGPQFIFQYYEEEERQRGNFPDRFSGHQFPNYSSELNVNALLLGDSALYLCASSRLTGPQETQYFGPGTRLLVL.

In the case of this clone: The sample contains more than one DNA sequence encoding this CDR3. V gene TRBV11-2 combines with J gene TRBJ2-7; D remains ambiguous. Germline CDR1 SGHAT, CDR2 FQNNGV. Trimming shortened V by 0 bases and J by 2 bases, and 5 bases separated the two germline ends. The CDR3 contains 13 residues. This CDR3 reads CASSLDGPYEQYF. CDR3 nucleotides: TGTGCCAGCAGCTTAGATGGGCCCTACGAGCAGTACTTC.

The genes are TRBV15 and TRBJ2-1; a possible D gene is TRBD1 (5 bases). Per germline, CDR1 LNHNV and CDR2 YYDKDF (reference sequence). Trimming left V 3 bases short and J 8 bases short, with 14 bases between. The CDR3 consists of 14 residues. The CDR3 spells CATSSLKVGDEQFF. DNA for the CDR3: TGTGCCACCAGCAGCCTAAAGGTAGGGGATGAGCAGTTCTTC.

The gene calls are TRBV15 and TRBJ2-5; tentative D call: TRBD2 (6 bases). The CDR3 extends over 15 amino acids. The V gene lost 3 bases and the J gene lost 2 bases, with 13 bases spanning the gap. CDR1 is LNHNV and CDR2 is YYDKDF in the germline V gene (reference sequence). CDR3 residues: CATSREGWAQETQYF. CDR3 bases: TGTGCCACCAGCAGGGAGGGTTGGGCGCAAGAGACCCAGTACTTC. Full variable domain (outside the CDR3, taken from reference TRBV15 and TRBJ2-5): DAMVIQNPRYQVTQFGKPVTLSCSQTLNHNVMYWYQQKSSQAPKLLFHYYDKDFNNEADTPDNFQSRRPNTSFCFLDIRSPGLGDTAMYLCATSREGWAQETQYFGPGTRLLVL.

The rearrangement joins TRBV5-1 to TRBJ2-3, with D tentatively TRBD1 (6 bases). The CDR3 loop spans 15 amino acids. The germline gives CDR1 SGHRS, CDR2 YFSETQ. The ends were cut back, 3 bases at V and 2 bases at J, with 13 bases in the middle. The CDR3 protein is CASSSGAGDTDTQYF. CDR3 in DNA: TGCGCCAGCAGCTCCGGGGCAGGGGACACAGATACGCAGTATTTT.

The chain couples TRBV21-1 to TRBJ1-5. TRBV21-1 constitutes a pseudogene. The CDR3 contains 16 residues. In nucleotides, the CDR3 is TGTGCCAGCAGCAAAAGGGACCTTTCGGGAAATCAGCCCCAGCATTTT. The encoded protein is CASSKRDLSGNQPQHF.

The chain couples TRBV30 to TRBJ1-2; unclear D gene. This CDR3 contains 14 residues. Germline V lookup: CDR1 GTSNPN, CDR2 SVGIG (reference sequence). Trimming stripped 3 bases from V and 0 bases from J, with 11 bases between. CDR3 nucleotide sequence: TGTGCCTGGAGCATAGGCAGCACTAACTATGGCTACACCTTC. Protein sequence: CAWSIGSTNYGYTF.

The chain links TRBV11-2 to TRBJ2-3, with TRBD2 identical over 8 bases. J was trimmed by 5 bases and V by 5 bases; bases with no gene match: 15. Germline CDR1 reads SGHAT; CDR2 reads FQNNGV. CDR3 length: 17 amino acids. Written as DNA, the CDR3 is TGTGCCAGCAGCCCTTGGTCGAGGCTAGCGGGTGGAGATACGCAGTATTTT. It codes for CASSPWSRLAGGDTQYF.

CDR3 nucleotide sequence: TGTGCCAGCAGCGTCGGAGGACAGGGGGCAAACACCGGGGAGCTGTTTTTT. Amino acid sequence: CASSVGGQGANTGELFF. The chain employs TRBV9 and TRBJ2-2, with 11 bases identical to TRBD1. The CDR3 totals 17 residues. The germline gives CDR1 SGDLS, CDR2 YYNGEE. V lost 2 bases and J lost 2; bases outside the gene matches: 5.

This chain uses TRBV19 with TRBJ1-5; the match to TRBD1 covers 8 bases. The CDR3 extends over 18 amino acids. From germline, CDR1 is LNHDA and CDR2 SQIVND (reference sequence). The V segment lost 5 bases and the J segment 4 bases; nucleotides outside the gene matches: 16. For the CDR3, the DNA is TGTGCCAGTAGTCAAACCCCTCCACGACAGGGGACAAATCAGCCCCAGCATTTT. This gives the protein CASSQTPPRQGTNQPQHF. The full variable domain, rest sourced from reference TRBV19 and TRBJ1-5, is DGGITQSPKYLFRKEGQNVTLSCEQNLNHDAMYWYRQDPGQGLRLIYYSQIVNDFQKGDIAEGYSVSREKKESFPLTVTSAQKNPTAFYLCASSQTPPRQGTNQPQHFGDGTRLSIL.

V and J are TRBV11-2 and TRBJ2-7, with D unresolved. From germline, CDR1 is SGHAT and CDR2 FQNNGV. V gave up 6 bases and J gave up 2 bases, with 5 bases separating them. CDR3 length equals 11 residues. The CDR3 loop is CASSSTYEQYF. The CDR3 coding sequence is TGTGCCAGCAGTTCTACCTACGAGCAGTACTTC.

The J gene is TRBJ1-6, the V gene TRBV6-5, with D possibly TRBD1 on 6 matching bases. CDR3 length: 14 amino acids. In germline, CDR1 is MNHEY, CDR2 SVGAGI. Between the trimmed V and J ends, which lost 10 bases and 7 bases, there was a span of 17 bases. CDR3 protein: CATTTGQVNSPLHF. The CDR3 DNA reads TGTGCCACCACAACGGGACAAGTAAATTCACCCCTCCACTTT.